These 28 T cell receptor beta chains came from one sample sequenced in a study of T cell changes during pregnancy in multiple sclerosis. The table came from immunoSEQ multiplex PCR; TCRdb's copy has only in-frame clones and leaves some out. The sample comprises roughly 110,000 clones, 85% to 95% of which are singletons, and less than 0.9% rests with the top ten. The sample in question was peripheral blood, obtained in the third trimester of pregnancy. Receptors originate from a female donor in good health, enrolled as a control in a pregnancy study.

In DNA, the CDR3 is TGTGCCATCAGCTCATCGAGCGGGACAGGGGCTGAAGCTTTCTTT. It encodes CAISSSSGTGAEAFF. The rearrangement links TRBV10-3 to TRBJ1-1; 10 nucleotides align to TRBD1. This CDR3 has 15 amino acids. Germline V CDR1 and CDR2: ENHRY, SYGVKD. J gave up 6 bases and V 6 bases, and 10 bases lay outside the gene matches.

Written as DNA, the CDR3 is TGTGCCAGCAGCGAAGGACTAGAGGGCTACGAGCAGTACTTC. As protein: CASSEGLEGYEQYF. The chain employs TRBV7-2 and TRBJ2-7; 7 bases align to TRBD2. The V segment lost 5 bases and the J segment 3 bases; nucleotides outside the gene matches: 7. CDR3 length: 14 residues. Germline V gene lookup returns CDR1 SGHTA and CDR2 FQGNSA.

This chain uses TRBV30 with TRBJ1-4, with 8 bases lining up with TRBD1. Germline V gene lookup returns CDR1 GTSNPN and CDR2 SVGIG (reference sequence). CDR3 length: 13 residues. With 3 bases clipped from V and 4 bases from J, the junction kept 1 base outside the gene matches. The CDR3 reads CAWRGTGNEKLFF. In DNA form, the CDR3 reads TGTGCCTGGAGGGGGACAGGTAATGAAAAACTGTTTTTT.

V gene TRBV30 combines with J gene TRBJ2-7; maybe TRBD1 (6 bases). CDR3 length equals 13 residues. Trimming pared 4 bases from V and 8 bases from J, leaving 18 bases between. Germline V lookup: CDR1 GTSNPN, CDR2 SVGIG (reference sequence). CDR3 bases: TGTGCCTGGATTGGGGGCAACGGTGGCAAGCAGTACTTC. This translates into CAWIGGNGGKQYF.

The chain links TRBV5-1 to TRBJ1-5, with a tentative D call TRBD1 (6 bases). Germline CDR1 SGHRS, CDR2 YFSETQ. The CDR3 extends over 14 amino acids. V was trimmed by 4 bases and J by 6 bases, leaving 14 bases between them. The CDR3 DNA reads TGCGCCAGCAGCCTAACAGGGTCTAGTCAGCCCCAGCATTTT. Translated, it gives CASSLTGSSQPQHF.

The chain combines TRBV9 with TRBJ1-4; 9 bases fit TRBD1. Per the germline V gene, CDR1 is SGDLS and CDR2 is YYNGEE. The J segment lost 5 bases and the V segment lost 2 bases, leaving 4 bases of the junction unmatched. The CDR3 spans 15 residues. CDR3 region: CASSVDRGGNEKLFF. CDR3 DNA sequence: TGTGCCAGCAGCGTGGACAGGGGCGGGAATGAAAAACTGTTTTTT.

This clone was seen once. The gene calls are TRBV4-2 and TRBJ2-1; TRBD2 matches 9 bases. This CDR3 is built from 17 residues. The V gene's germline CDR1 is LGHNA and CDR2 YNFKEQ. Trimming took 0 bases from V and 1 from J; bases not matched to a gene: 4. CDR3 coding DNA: TGTGCCAGCAGCCAAGAAGGCGGGGGGGCGTCCTACAATGAGCAGTTCTTC. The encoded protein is CASSQEGGGASYNEQFF.

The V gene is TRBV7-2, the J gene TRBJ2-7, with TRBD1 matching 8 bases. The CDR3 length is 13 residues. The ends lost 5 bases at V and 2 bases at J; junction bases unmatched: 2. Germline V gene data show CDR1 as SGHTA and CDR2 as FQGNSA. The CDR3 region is CASSMDRAYEQYF. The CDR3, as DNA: TGTGCCAGCAGCATGGACAGGGCCTACGAGCAGTACTTC.

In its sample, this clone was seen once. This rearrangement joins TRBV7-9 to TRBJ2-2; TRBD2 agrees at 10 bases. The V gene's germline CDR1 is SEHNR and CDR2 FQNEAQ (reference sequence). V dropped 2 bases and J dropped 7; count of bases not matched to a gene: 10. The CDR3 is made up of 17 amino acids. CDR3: CASSLRLTSGADGELFF. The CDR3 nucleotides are TGTGCCAGCAGCTTAAGACTTACTAGCGGGGCGGACGGGGAGCTGTTTTTT.

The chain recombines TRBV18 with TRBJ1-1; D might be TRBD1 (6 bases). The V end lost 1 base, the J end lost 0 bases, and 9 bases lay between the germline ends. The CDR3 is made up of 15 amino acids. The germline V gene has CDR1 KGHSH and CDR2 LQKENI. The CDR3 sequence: CASSPRKGVNTEAFF. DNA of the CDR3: TGTGCCAGCTCACCACGTAAGGGGGTGAACACTGAAGCTTTCTTT.

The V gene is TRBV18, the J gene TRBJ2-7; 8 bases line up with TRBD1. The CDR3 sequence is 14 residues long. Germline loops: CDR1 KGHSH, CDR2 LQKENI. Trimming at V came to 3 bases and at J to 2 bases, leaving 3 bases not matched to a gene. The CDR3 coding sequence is TGTGCCAGCTCACCCACGACAGGGGCCTACGAGCAGTACTTC. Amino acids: CASSPTTGAYEQYF.

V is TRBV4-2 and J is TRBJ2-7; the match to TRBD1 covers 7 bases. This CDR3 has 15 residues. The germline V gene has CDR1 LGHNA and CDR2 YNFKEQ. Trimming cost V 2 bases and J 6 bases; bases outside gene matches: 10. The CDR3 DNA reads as TGTGCCAGCAGCCAAACGGGACAGATACTTGTCGAGCAGTACTTC. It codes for CASSQTGQILVEQYF.

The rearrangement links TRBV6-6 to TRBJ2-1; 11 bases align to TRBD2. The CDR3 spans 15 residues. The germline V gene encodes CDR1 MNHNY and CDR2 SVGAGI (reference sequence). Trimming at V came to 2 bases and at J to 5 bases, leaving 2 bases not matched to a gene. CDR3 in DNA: TGTGCCAGCAGTTACCTACTAGCGGGGGACAATGAGCAGTTCTTC. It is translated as CASSYLLAGDNEQFF.

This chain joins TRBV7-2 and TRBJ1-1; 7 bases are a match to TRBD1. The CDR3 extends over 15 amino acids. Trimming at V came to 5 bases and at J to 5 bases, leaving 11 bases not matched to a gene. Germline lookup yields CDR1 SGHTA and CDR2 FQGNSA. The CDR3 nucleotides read TGTGCCAGCAGCCCATGGAGGGGGCGCTATACTGAAGCTTTCTTT. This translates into CASSPWRGRYTEAFF.

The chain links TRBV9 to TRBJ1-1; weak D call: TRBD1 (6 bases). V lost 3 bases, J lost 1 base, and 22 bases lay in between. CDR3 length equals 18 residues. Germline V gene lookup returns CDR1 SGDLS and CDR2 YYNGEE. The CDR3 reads CASSARAGGGGRNTEAFF. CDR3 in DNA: TGTGCCAGCAGCGCGCGGGCGGGGGGCGGAGGAAGGAACACTGAAGCTTTCTTT.

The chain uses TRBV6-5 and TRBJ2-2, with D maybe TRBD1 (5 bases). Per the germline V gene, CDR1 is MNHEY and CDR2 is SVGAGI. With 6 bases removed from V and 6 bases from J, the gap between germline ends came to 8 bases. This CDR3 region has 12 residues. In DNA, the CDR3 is TGTGCCAGCAGACCGACAGCCGGGGAGCTGTTTTTT. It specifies CASRPTAGELFF.

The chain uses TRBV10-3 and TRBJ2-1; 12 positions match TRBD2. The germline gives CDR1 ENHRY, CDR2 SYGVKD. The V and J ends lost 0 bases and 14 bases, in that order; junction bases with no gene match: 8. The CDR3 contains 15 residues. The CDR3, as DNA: TGTGCCATCAGTGAGTCAATCCTAGCGGGGGGGCTGGAGTTCTTC. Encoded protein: CAISESILAGGLEFF.

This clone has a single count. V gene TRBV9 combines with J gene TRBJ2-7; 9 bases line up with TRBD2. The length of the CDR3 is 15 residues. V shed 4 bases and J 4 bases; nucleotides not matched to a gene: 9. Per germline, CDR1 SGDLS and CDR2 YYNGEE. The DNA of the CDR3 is TGTGCCAGCAGCCCCGGACTAGCGATTAGGTACGAGCAGTACTTC. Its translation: CASSPGLAIRYEQYF.

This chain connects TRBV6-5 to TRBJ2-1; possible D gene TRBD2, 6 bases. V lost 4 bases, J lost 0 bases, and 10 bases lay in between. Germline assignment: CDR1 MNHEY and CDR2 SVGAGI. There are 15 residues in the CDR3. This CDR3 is CASSLVAASYNEQFF. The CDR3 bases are TGTGCCAGCAGTTTAGTAGCGGCCTCCTACAATGAGCAGTTCTTC.

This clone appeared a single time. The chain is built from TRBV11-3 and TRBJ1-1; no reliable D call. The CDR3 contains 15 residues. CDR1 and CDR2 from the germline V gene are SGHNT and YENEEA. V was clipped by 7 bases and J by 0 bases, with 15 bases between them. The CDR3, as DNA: TGTGCCAGCACCCTCTCGGGAGGAATGAACACTGAAGCTTTCTTT. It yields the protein CASTLSGGMNTEAFF.

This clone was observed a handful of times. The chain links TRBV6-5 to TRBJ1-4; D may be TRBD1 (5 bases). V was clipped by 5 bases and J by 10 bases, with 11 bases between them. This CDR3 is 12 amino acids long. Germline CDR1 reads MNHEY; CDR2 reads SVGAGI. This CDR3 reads CASSDQGRKLFF. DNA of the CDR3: TGTGCCAGCAGTGACCAGGGTCGAAAACTGTTTTTT.

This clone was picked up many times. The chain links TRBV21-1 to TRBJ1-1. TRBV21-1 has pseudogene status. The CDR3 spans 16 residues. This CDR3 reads CASSKDRGTPSAEAFF. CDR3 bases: TGTGCCAGCAGCAAAGATCGAGGCACCCCGAGCGCTGAAGCTTTCTTT.

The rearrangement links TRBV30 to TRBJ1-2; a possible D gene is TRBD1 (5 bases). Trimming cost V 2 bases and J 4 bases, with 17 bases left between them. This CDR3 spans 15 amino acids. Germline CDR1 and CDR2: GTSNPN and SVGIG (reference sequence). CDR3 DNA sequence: TGTGCCTGGAGTCAGCGGGGGACCTCTGGCTATGGCTACACCTTC. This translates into CAWSQRGTSGYGYTF.

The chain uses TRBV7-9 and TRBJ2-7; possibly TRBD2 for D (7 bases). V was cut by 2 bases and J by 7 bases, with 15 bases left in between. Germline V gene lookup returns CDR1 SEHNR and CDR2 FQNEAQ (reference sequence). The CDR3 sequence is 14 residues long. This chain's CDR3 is CASSLTQGGTEQYF. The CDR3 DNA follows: TGTGCCAGCAGCTTAACACAGGGAGGGACGGAGCAGTACTTC.

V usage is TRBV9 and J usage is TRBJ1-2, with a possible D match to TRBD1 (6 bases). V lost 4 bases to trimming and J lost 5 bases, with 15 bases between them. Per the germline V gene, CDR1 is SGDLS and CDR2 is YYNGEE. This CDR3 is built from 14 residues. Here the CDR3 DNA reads TGTGCCAGCAGCTCCCAAACAGGGAAATATGGCTACACCTTC. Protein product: CASSSQTGKYGYTF.

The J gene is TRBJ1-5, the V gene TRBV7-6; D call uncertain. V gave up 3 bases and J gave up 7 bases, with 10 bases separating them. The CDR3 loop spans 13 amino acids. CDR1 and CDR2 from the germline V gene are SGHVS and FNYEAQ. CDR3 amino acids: CASSLWARQPQHF. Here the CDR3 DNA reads TGTGCCAGCAGCTTGTGGGCACGGCAGCCCCAGCATTTT.

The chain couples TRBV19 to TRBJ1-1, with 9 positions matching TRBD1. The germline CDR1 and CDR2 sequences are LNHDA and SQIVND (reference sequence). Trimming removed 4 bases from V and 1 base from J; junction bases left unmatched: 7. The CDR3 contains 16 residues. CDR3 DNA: TGTGCCAGTAGTACCCGGACAGGGGCATGGAACACTGAAGCTTTCTTT. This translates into CASSTRTGAWNTEAFF.

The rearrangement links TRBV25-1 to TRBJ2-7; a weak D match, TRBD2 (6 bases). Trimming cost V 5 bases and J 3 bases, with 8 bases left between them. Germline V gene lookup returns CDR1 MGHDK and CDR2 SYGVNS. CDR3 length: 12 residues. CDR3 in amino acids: CASSRGNYEQYF. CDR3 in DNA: TGTGCCAGCAGTCGGGGGAACTACGAGCAGTACTTC.